This T cell receptor (beta chain) was captured by sequencing in a study of blood T cells in healthy people across ages. Sample-barcoded 5' priming and a J-beta primer mix drove a second PCR of about 7 to 11 cycles. TCRdb re-derived calls from the 5' RACE reads in MiXCR, one entry per CDR3 protein. The repertoire holds about 1.5 million distinct CDR3 sequences, 42% seen once, with 7.9% in the top ten. Study results and caveats: Long-lived and aged donors differed, with more naive CD4+ cells and higher diversity in the long-lived.

Only one count was recorded for this clonotype. Antigen specificity is unknown. The CDR3 runs 16 residues. The germline gives CDR1 MGHRA, CDR2 YSYEKL. The germline V and J ends were trimmed by 0 bases and 5 bases, with 13 bases remaining between them. The total RNA that was extracted per sample amounted to at least 5.5 micrograms. The chain combines TRBV4-1 with TRBJ2-2, with D possibly matching TRBD2 (5 bases). The sequence was obtained from a woman younger than 30 in good health. The sample taken for sequencing was blood. The CDR3 region is CASSQDVTRGTGELFF. CDR3 nucleotide sequence: TGCGCCAGCAGCCAAGACGTAACGCGAGGGACCGGGGAGCTGTTTTTT.